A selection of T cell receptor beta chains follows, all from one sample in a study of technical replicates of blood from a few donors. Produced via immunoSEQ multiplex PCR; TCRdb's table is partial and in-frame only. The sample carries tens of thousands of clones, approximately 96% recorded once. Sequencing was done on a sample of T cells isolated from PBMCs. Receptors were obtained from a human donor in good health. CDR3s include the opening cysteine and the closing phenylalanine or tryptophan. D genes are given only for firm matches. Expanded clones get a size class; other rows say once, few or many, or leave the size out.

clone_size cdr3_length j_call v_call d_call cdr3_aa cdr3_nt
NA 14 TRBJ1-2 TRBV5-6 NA CASSLPGLNYGYTF TGTGCCAGCAGCTTGCCGGGACTCAACTATGGCTACACCTTC
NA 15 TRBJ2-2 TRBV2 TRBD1 CASSEGTGRPGELFF TGTGCCAGCAGTGAAGGGACAGGACGGCCCGGGGAGCTGTTTTTT
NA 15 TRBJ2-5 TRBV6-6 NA CASSPPGGRGETQYF TGTGCCAGCAGTCCCCCGGGGGGCCGGGGAGAGACCCAGTACTTC
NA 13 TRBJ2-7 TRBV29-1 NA CSVETGDAYEQYF TGCAGCGTTGAAACGGGAGACGCCTACGAGCAGTACTTC
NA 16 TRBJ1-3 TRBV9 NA CASSVVPEGAGNTIYF TGTGCCAGCAGCGTAGTCCCAGAGGGAGCTGGAAACACCATATATTTT
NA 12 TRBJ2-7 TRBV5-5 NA CASSLDYYEQYF TGTGCCAGCAGCCTGGACTACTACGAGCAGTACTTC
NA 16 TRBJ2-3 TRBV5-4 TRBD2 CASSVESGIRTDTQYF TGTGCCAGCAGCGTTGAAAGCGGGATTCGCACAGATACGCAGTATTTT
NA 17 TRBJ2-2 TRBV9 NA CASSIPSRDLNTGELFF TGTGCCAGCAGCATACCTAGCCGAGACCTTAACACCGGGGAGCTGTTTTTT
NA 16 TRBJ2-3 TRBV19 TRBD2 CASSILGLAPTDTQYF TGTGCCAGTAGTATTTTAGGACTAGCTCCAACAGATACGCAGTATTTT
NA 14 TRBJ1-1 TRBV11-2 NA CASSLGGGRQKAFF TGTGCCAGCAGCTTAGGAGGGGGAAGACAGAAAGCTTTCTTT
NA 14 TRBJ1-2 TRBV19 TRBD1 CASREQGEAYGYTF TGTGCCAGTAGAGAACAGGGGGAAGCGTATGGCTACACCTTC
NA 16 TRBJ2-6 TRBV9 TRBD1 CASSGDSSSGANVLTF TGTGCCAGCAGCGGGGACAGCTCTTCTGGGGCCAACGTCCTGACTTTC
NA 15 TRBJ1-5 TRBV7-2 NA CASSLQGSGNQPQHF TGTGCCAGCAGCTTACAGGGCTCGGGCAATCAGCCCCAGCATTTT
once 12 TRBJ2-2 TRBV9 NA CASSPSAGELFF TGTGCCAGCAGCCCCAGCGCCGGGGAGCTGTTTTTT
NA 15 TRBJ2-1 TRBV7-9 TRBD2 CASSPLAGVSNEQFF TGTGCCAGCAGCCCGCTAGCGGGAGTGAGCAATGAGCAGTTCTTC
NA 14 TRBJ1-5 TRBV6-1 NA CASSDFYSNQPQHF TGTGCCAGCAGTGACTTCTATAGCAATCAGCCCCAGCATTTT
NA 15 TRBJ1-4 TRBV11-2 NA CASSLDLGGVEKLFF TGTGCCAGCAGCTTAGATCTGGGGGGGGTTGAAAAACTGTTTTTT
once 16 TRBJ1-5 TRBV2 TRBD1 CASSYSGTGSNQPQHF TGTGCCAGCAGTTACTCCGGGACAGGGAGCAATCAGCCCCAGCATTTT
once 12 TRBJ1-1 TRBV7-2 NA CASSFSGDEAFF TGTGCCAGCAGCTTCTCGGGGGATGAAGCTTTCTTT
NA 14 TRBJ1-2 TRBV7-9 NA CASSSTNRDYGYTF TGTGCCAGCAGCTCGACAAATCGCGACTATGGCTACACCTTC